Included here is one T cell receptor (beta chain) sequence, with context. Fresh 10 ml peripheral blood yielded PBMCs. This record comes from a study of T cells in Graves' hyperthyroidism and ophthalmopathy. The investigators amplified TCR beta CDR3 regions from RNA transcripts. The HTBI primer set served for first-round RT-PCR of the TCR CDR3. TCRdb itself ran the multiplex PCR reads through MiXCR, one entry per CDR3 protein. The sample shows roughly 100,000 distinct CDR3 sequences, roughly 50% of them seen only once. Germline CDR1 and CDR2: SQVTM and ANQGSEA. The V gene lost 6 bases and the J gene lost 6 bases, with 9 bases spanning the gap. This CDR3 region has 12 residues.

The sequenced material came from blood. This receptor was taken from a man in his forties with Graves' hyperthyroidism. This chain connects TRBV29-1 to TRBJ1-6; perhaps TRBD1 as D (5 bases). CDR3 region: CSVRDFNSPLHF. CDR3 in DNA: TGCAGCGTACGGGACTTTAATTCACCCCTCCACTTT.